This passage covers 21 T cell receptor beta chains from one sample sequenced in a study of blood T cell repertoires in COVID-19. Profiling relied on immunoSEQ multiplex PCR, and the TCRdb table lists in-frame clones only, not all of them. The sample records some 270,000 clones, 85% to 90% being singletons. Sequencing was done on a sample of PBMCs or T cells enriched from blood (not recorded which). The receptors come from a woman aged 30 to 39 with acute COVID-19.

The CDR3 loop is CASSLDREKSGAPPGELFF. Here the CDR3 DNA reads TGTGCCAGCAGCTTAGATCGAGAGAAAAGTGGGGCACCACCCGGGGAGCTGTTTTTT. The chain is built from TRBV11-2 and TRBJ2-2, with a tentative D call TRBD1 (5 bases). Trimming removed 0 bases from V and 6 bases from J, with 23 bases in between. Germline V gene sequence: CDR1 SGHAT, CDR2 FQNNGV. The CDR3 has 19 amino acids.

This chain joins TRBV7-9 and TRBJ2-7, with D possibly being TRBD2 (5 bases). The CDR3 is made up of 15 amino acids. Trimming left V 4 bases short and J 2 bases short, with 15 bases between. The germline V gene encodes CDR1 SEHNR and CDR2 FQNEAQ (reference sequence). The CDR3 DNA reads TGTGCCAGCAGCTCGATAGAGGGCCCCACCTACGAGCAGTACTTC. Translating gives CASSSIEGPTYEQYF.

The V and J genes are TRBV12-1 and TRBJ2-3; the D call of TRBD1 is as the table states it, not checked on the DNA. TRBV12-1 is a pseudogene. The CDR3 covers 14 residues. The CDR3 reads CASSSSESTDTQYF. DNA of the CDR3: TGTGCCAGCAGCTCCTCAGAAAGCACAGATACGCAGTATTTT.

The chain is built from TRBV7-8 and TRBJ2-7, with TRBD1 as a possible D gene (5 bases). Trimming pared 7 bases from V and 4 bases from J, leaving 14 bases between. The CDR3 extends over 13 amino acids. Germline V gene lookup returns CDR1 SGHVS and CDR2 FQNEAQ. The CDR3 spells CASNPRQGYEQYF. The CDR3 coding sequence is TGTGCCAGCAACCCCCGCCAGGGATACGAGCAGTACTTC.

The chain couples TRBV7-9 to TRBJ1-5, with D possibly TRBD1 on 6 matching bases. The germline V gene has CDR1 SEHNR and CDR2 FQNEAQ (reference sequence). The ends were cut back, 5 bases at V and 0 bases at J, with 11 bases in the middle. The CDR3 sequence is 15 residues long. The CDR3 reads CASSPQGDSNQPQHF. DNA of the CDR3: TGTGCCAGCAGCCCACAGGGTGATAGCAATCAGCCCCAGCATTTT.

J is TRBJ1-1 and V is TRBV5-1, with a tentative D call TRBD1 (5 bases). CDR1 SGHRS and CDR2 YFSETQ come from the germline V gene. The CDR3 loop spans 15 amino acids. V lost 7 bases, J lost 0 bases, and 16 bases lay in between. DNA for the CDR3: TGCGCCAGCGCGGCAGGGTTGCTTATGAACACTGAAGCTTTCTTT. Translation: CASAAGLLMNTEAFF.

This clone occurred once. This chain connects TRBV7-3 to TRBJ2-6, with TRBD1 as a possible D gene (5 bases). There are 15 residues in the CDR3. Looked up from germline, CDR1 is SGHTA and CDR2 is FQGTGA. Trimming shortened V by 0 bases and J by 4 bases, and 7 bases separated the two germline ends. The CDR3 spells CASSLTGVGANVLTF. CDR3 DNA: TGTGCCAGCAGCTTAACAGGGGTGGGGGCCAACGTCCTGACTTTC.

The chain couples TRBV7-9 to TRBJ2-5; TRBD2 aligns across 7 bases. The V gene's germline CDR1 is SEHNR and CDR2 FQNEAQ (reference sequence). The CDR3 sequence is 14 residues long. Trimming at V came to 5 bases and at J to 5 bases, leaving 8 bases not matched to a gene. The CDR3 is CASSVGGEGETQYF. The CDR3 DNA sequence: TGTGCCAGCAGCGTCGGAGGGGAGGGGGAGACCCAGTACTTC.

The chain joins TRBV5-1 to TRBJ2-6; TRBD1 matches at 8 bases. Germline V CDR1 and CDR2: SGHRS, YFSETQ. The CDR3 is made up of 15 amino acids. Unmatched junction bases numbered 2, after V lost 3 bases and J lost 3 bases. The CDR3 protein is CASSSDRGGANVLTF. CDR3 bases: TGCGCCAGCAGCTCTGACAGGGGTGGGGCCAACGTCCTGACTTTC.

The chain uses TRBV28 and TRBJ1-5; a possible D gene is TRBD1 (6 bases). The germline CDR1 and CDR2 sequences are MDHEN and SYDVKM. The CDR3 has 14 residues. The germline V and J ends were trimmed by 8 bases and 5 bases, with 16 bases remaining between them. CDR3 coding DNA: TGTGCCAGCTCCGGGACATCTTTTTATCAGCCCCAGCATTTT. As protein: CASSGTSFYQPQHF. Full variable domain (missing parts from reference TRBV28 and TRBJ1-5): DVKVTQSSRYLVKRTGEKVFLECVQDMDHENMFWYRQDPGLGLRLIYFSYDVKMKEKGDIPEGYSVSREKKERFSLILESASTNQTSMYLCASSGTSFYQPQHFGDGTRLSIL.

The chain recombines TRBV5-8 with TRBJ2-2; the match to TRBD2 covers 14 bases. The ends lost 3 bases at V and 1 base at J; junction bases unmatched: 5. This CDR3 contains 18 residues. Germline V gives CDR1 SGHTS, CDR2 YDEGEE. In DNA form, the CDR3 reads TGTGCCAGCAGCTGGGGACTAGCGGGAGATGAGAACACCGGGGAGCTGTTTTTT. Translating gives CASSWGLAGDENTGELFF. Full variable domain (outside the CDR3, taken from reference TRBV5-8 and TRBJ2-2): EAGVTQSPTHLIKTRGQQATLRCSPISGHTSVYWYQQALGLGLQFLLWYDEGEERNRGNFPPRFSGRQFPNYSSELNVNALELEDSALYLCASSWGLAGDENTGELFFGEGSRLTVL.

J is TRBJ2-7 and V is TRBV9, with 8 bases matching TRBD1. The CDR3 loop spans 15 amino acids. CDR1 SGDLS and CDR2 YYNGEE come from the germline V gene. V trimming: 0 bases; J trimming: 2 bases; junction bases outside the gene matches: 4. The DNA of the CDR3 is TGTGCCAGCAGCGTAGGAGAGGACAGGGCCTACGAGCAGTACTTC. This sequence encodes CASSVGEDRAYEQYF.

J is TRBJ1-1 and V is TRBV10-2; D is ambiguous. Germline CDR1 WSHSY, CDR2 SAAADI. There are 14 residues in the CDR3. Deletions cut 7 bases from V and 0 bases from J, with 12 bases between. The CDR3 loop is CASTKGALNTEAFF. The CDR3, as DNA: TGCGCCAGCACGAAGGGAGCCCTGAACACTGAAGCTTTCTTT.

CDR3 nucleotides: TGTGCCAGCAGCGTTAGAGCGGGAGTGTACGAGCAGTACTTC. Its protein is CASSVRAGVYEQYF. The rearrangement joins TRBV9 to TRBJ2-7; 8 nucleotides line up with TRBD2. Trimming cost V 2 bases and J 4 bases; bases outside gene matches: 5. The CDR3 extends over 14 amino acids. Looked up from germline, CDR1 is SGDLS and CDR2 is YYNGEE.

The genes are TRBV9 and TRBJ2-1, with D possibly TRBD2 on 5 matching bases. The germline gives CDR1 SGDLS, CDR2 YYNGEE. Trimming removed 0 bases at V and 6 bases at J, with 13 bases between. The CDR3 loop spans 15 amino acids. CDR3 amino acids: CASSVGEFGINEQFF. In DNA form, the CDR3 reads TGTGCCAGCAGCGTAGGGGAGTTCGGTATCAATGAGCAGTTCTTC.

This clone was observed a single time. This chain connects TRBV11-1 to TRBJ1-1, with 7 bases lining up with TRBD1. This CDR3 is built from 15 residues. Trimming at V came to 1 base and at J to 1 base, leaving 3 bases not matched to a gene. The V gene's germline CDR1 is SGHAT and CDR2 FQDESV (reference sequence). CDR3 in amino acids: CASSLEGQKNTEAFF. In nucleotides, the CDR3 is TGTGCCAGCAGCTTAGAGGGACAGAAGAACACTGAAGCTTTCTTT.

The CDR3 nucleotides are TGCGCCAGCAGCCCTGGGGGGGGGAAGAGGGTGAACACTGAAGCTTTCTTT. This encodes CASSPGGGKRVNTEAFF. J is TRBJ1-1 and V is TRBV4-1; D perhaps matches TRBD1 (5 bases). Trimming left V 4 bases short and J 0 bases short, with 18 bases between. Per germline, CDR1 MGHRA and CDR2 YSYEKL. There are 17 residues in the CDR3.

The CDR3: CASSLAHSGYYEQYF. DNA for the CDR3: TGTGCCAGCAGCTTAGCGCATAGCGGATACTACGAGCAGTACTTC. This chain joins TRBV7-9 and TRBJ2-7, with a possible D match to TRBD2 (6 bases). Trimming shortened V by 0 bases and J by 3 bases, and 12 bases separated the two germline ends. Germline V lookup: CDR1 SEHNR, CDR2 FQNEAQ (reference sequence). This CDR3 contains 15 residues.

The V gene is TRBV7-6, the J gene TRBJ2-5; 9 nucleotides line up with TRBD1. There are 14 residues in the CDR3. Germline V lookup: CDR1 SGHVS, CDR2 FNYEAQ. The V segment lost 5 bases and the J segment 5 bases; nucleotides outside the gene matches: 6. CDR3 nucleotides: TGTGCCAGCAGCGGGGGGACAGGGTTGGAGACCCAGTACTTC. Translated: CASSGGTGLETQYF. Looking up the rest from reference TRBV7-6 and TRBJ2-5 gives the full variable domain: GAGVSQSPRYKVTKRGQDVALRCDPISGHVSLYWYRQALGQGPEFLTYFNYEAQQDKSGLPNDRFSAERPEGSISTLTIQRTEQRDSAMYRCASSGGTGLETQYFGPGTRLLVL.

V gene TRBV12-3 or TRBV12-4 combines with J gene TRBJ1-4; D is uncertain. Between the trimmed V and J ends, which lost 8 bases and 6 bases, there was a span of 13 bases. The CDR3 runs to 13 residues. CDR3 in amino acids: CASHGGFDEKLFF. For the CDR3, the DNA is TGTGCCAGCCATGGAGGGTTTGATGAAAAACTGTTTTTT.

The chain joins TRBV5-4 to TRBJ2-3, with 8 positions matching TRBD1. CDR3 size: 15 residues. Germline CDR1 and CDR2: SGHNT and YYREEE (reference sequence). The V segment lost 0 bases and the J segment 8 bases; nucleotides outside the gene matches: 8. In DNA form, the CDR3 reads TGTGCCAGCAGCTTGGAGGCAGGGGGCGAGGGTACGCAGTATTTT. Translating it yields CASSLEAGGEGTQYF. Full variable domain (remainder filled in from reference TRBV5-4 and TRBJ2-3): ETGVTQSPTHLIKTRGQQVTLRCSSQSGHNTVSWYQQALGQGPQFIFQYYREEENGRGNFPPRFSGLQFPNYSSELNVNALELDDSALYLCASSLEAGGEGTQYFGPGTRLTVL.